The 17 T cell receptor beta chains listed next were all sequenced from one sample in a study of T cells in Graves' hyperthyroidism and ophthalmopathy. RNA transcripts served as the template for amplifying TCR beta CDR3 regions. The TCR CDR3 was amplified in a first-round RT-PCR using the HTBI primer set. Each CDR3 protein gets one entry after TCRdb re-called the multiplex PCR reads with MiXCR. This table holds under 300,000 distinct CDR3 sequences, approximately 15% found once. Sequenced sample: blood. These receptors all come from a woman aged 40 to 50 with Graves' hyperthyroidism.

This clonotype was observed a handful of times. The rearrangement uses TRBV20-1 and TRBJ1-1; D is possibly TRBD1 (5 bases). CDR1 and CDR2 (germline): DFQATT, SNEGSKA (reference sequence). Trimming cost V 6 bases and J 1 base, with 12 bases left between them. This CDR3 has 13 residues. The CDR3 DNA reads as TGCAGTGCGGCAAGGACACCGAACACTGAAGCTTTCTTT. Its translation is CSAARTPNTEAFF.

This clonotype was seen ten or more times. The chain is built from TRBV20-1 and TRBJ1-4; tentatively, D is TRBD1 (5 bases). This CDR3 is built from 14 residues. Germline V gene sequence: CDR1 DFQATT, CDR2 SNEGSKA (reference sequence). V gave up 3 bases and J gave up 0 bases, with 8 bases separating them. CDR3 residues: CSARGGSTNEKLFF. The CDR3 DNA sequence: TGCAGTGCTAGGGGGGGTTCAACTAATGAAAAACTGTTTTTT.

About this clonotype: This may be a read error: a much more frequent sequence differs by one nucleotide. The chain couples TRBV29-1 to TRBJ1-5, with TRBD1 as a possible D gene (5 bases). The CDR3 is 13 amino acids. The V gene's germline CDR1 is SQVTM and CDR2 ANQGSEA. CDR3 protein: CGVASTASGPQHF. In DNA form, the CDR3 reads TGCGGCGTTGCCTCGACAGCTTCTGGGCCCCAGCATTTT.

This clonotype was observed at least ten times. This rearrangement joins TRBV12-3 or TRBV12-4 to TRBJ1-3; D call uncertain. The V end was cut by 7 bases, the J end by 2 bases, with 15 bases between. The CDR3 totals 15 residues. In DNA form, the CDR3 reads TGTGCCAGCAACCCTACCCGGGCGCCTGGAAACACCATATATTTT. Encoded protein: CASNPTRAPGNTIYF.

This clonotype was found many times. The chain is built from TRBV28 and TRBJ1-2, with TRBD1 as a possible D gene (5 bases). Germline lookup yields CDR1 MDHEN and CDR2 SYDVKM. V dropped 2 bases and J dropped 8 bases, with 9 bases sitting between them. This CDR3 contains 12 residues. The CDR3 coding sequence is TGTGCCAGCAGTTTAGGACCAGGGGGCTACACCTTC. It encodes CASSLGPGGYTF.

J is TRBJ1-2 and V is TRBV28, with 12 bases matching TRBD1. The trim removed 9 bases at V and 2 bases at J, leaving 4 bases unmatched. The germline V gene has CDR1 MDHEN and CDR2 SYDVKM. The CDR3 sequence is 14 residues long. The CDR3 DNA reads as TGTGCCAGTATGGGACAGGGGGCGAACTATGGCTACACCTTC. Amino acid sequence: CASMGQGANYGYTF.

Details on this clonotype: Its ends do not fully match the called genes, so a read error is possible. The V and J genes are TRBV7-7 and TRBJ2-2, with 9 positions matching TRBD1. The germline gives CDR1 SSHAT, CDR2 FNYEAQ (reference sequence). CDR3 length: 15 residues. CDR3 loop: CLVWTGEVNTGELFF. The DNA for the CDR3 is TGCCTGGTATGGACAGGGGAGGTAAACACCGGGGAGCTGTTTTTT.

The sample holds many counts of this clonotype. V and J are TRBV12-3 or TRBV12-4 and TRBJ2-5; the match to TRBD2 covers 13 bases. V lost 4 bases to trimming and J lost 4 bases; unmatched junction nucleotides: 9. CDR3 length: 17 amino acids. The chain's CDR3 is CASSSGLAGVEGETQYF. CDR3 in DNA: TGTGCCAGCAGTTCCGGACTAGCGGGAGTTGAAGGAGAGACCCAGTACTTC.

This clonotype was counted at least ten times. This chain's CDR3 is CASSTPGLAEETQYF. DNA for the CDR3: TGTGCCAGTAGTACTCCGGGACTAGCGGAAGAGACCCAGTACTTC. This chain joins TRBV19 and TRBJ2-5, with 11 positions matching TRBD2. The germline V gene has CDR1 LNHDA and CDR2 SQIVND (reference sequence). V lost 4 bases, J lost 3 bases, and 4 bases stayed unmatched. This CDR3 has 15 residues.

The sample holds many counts of this clonotype. This rearrangement joins TRBV28 to TRBJ1-2; D unclear. The germline V and J ends were trimmed by 6 bases and 4 bases, with 18 bases remaining between them. In germline, CDR1 is MDHEN, CDR2 SYDVKM. This CDR3 is 15 amino acids long. In nucleotides, the CDR3 is TGTGCCAGCAGCCCGCACCAAACATTATCCTATGGCTACACCTTC. Amino acids: CASSPHQTLSYGYTF.

This clonotype was detected ten times or more. The chain recombines TRBV29-1 with TRBJ2-5, with 7 nucleotides matching TRBD2. CDR1 is SQVTM and CDR2 is ANQGSEA in the germline V gene. CDR3 length: 13 residues. Losses at the gene ends were 4 bases for V and 1 base for J; bases not matched to a gene: 3. The CDR3 reads CSVGLAAQETQYF. In DNA, the CDR3 is TGCAGCGTTGGTCTAGCGGCCCAAGAGACCCAGTACTTC.

This clonotype occurred a few times. This chain uses TRBV14 with TRBJ1-1; D call uncertain. Germline CDR1 is SGHDN and CDR2 is FVKESK. CDR3 length: 14 residues. The V end was cut by 3 bases, the J end by 4 bases, with 12 bases between. DNA of the CDR3: TGTGCCAGCAGCCAGACCCGGGGAAGCACTGAAGCTTTCTTT. As protein: CASSQTRGSTEAFF. Full variable domain (missing parts from reference TRBV14 and TRBJ1-1): EAGVTQFPSHSVIEKGQTVTLRCDPISGHDNLYWYRRVMGKEIKFLLHFVKESKQDESGMPNNRFLAERTGGTYSTLKVQPAELEDSGVYFCASSQTRGSTEAFFGQGTRLTVV.

This clonotype was seen repeatedly, ten times or more. The chain is built from TRBV7-2 and TRBJ2-1; 7 bases are shared with TRBD2. CDR1 and CDR2 from the germline V gene are SGHTA and FQGNSA. The CDR3 is made up of 15 amino acids. J was trimmed by 4 bases and V by 1 base; bases with no gene match: 4. The chain's CDR3 is CASSLVSSGYNEQFF. The CDR3 region has the DNA TGTGCCAGCAGCTTAGTGTCTAGCGGTTACAATGAGCAGTTCTTC.

Many counts were recorded for this clonotype. The chain couples TRBV3-1 to TRBJ1-2; tentative D call: TRBD1 (5 bases). V was cut by 8 bases and J by 1 base, with 11 bases left in between. The CDR3 has 13 residues. Germline CDR1 and CDR2: LGHDT and YNNKEL (reference sequence). This CDR3 is CASGKGLNYGYTF. In nucleotides, the CDR3 is TGTGCCAGCGGGAAGGGGCTTAACTATGGCTACACCTTC.

This clonotype was observed many times. V and J are TRBV20-1 and TRBJ1-1; tentatively, D is TRBD1 (5 bases). The ends were cut back, 6 bases at V and 4 bases at J, with 18 bases in the middle. This CDR3 spans 14 amino acids. Germline CDR1 and CDR2: DFQATT and SNEGSKA (reference sequence). As DNA, the CDR3 is TGCAGTGCCCGGGGGTACAAGGAGGCCACTGAAGCTTTCTTT. Amino acid sequence: CSARGYKEATEAFF.

This clonotype was counted ten times or more. The V gene is TRBV20-1, the J gene TRBJ2-3; D might be TRBD1 or TRBD2, each matching 5 bases. The CDR3 runs 13 residues. V was clipped by 4 bases and J by 2 bases, with 10 bases between them. Looked up from germline, CDR1 is DFQATT and CDR2 is SNEGSKA (reference sequence). For the CDR3, the DNA is TGCAGTGCTAAGGGACGGAACACAGATACGCAGTATTTT. This encodes CSAKGRNTDTQYF.

V is TRBV15 and J is TRBJ2-1; D uncertain. The CDR3 length is 14 residues. Trimming stripped 3 bases from V and 6 bases from J, with 12 bases between. Germline CDR1 and CDR2: LNHNV and YYDKDF (reference sequence). The CDR3 region is CATSRSYVGNEQFF. The CDR3 region has the DNA TGTGCCACCAGCAGGTCTTATGTGGGCAATGAGCAGTTCTTC.